This entry is about one TCR beta chain. Its antigen is not known. The sample carries other DNA sequences with the same CDR3. The entry originates in a study of cytomegalovirus exposure and HLA in healthy donors. Whole-study context: The 100 to 150 validation repertoires and the roughly 690 first-cohort repertoires shared a platform, a later analysis reported.

The assay was immunoSEQ multiplex PCR, and TCRdb's table has in-frame clones only and misses some. The repertoire holds 150,000 to 200,000 clones, more than 75% seen once, with less than 8.5% in the top ten. Regarding the study as a whole: The tendency of first-cohort TCR clusters to co-occur in the 120 or so validation repertoires was identified by a subsequent analysis.

The germline gives CDR1 SGHNT, CDR2 YENEEA. The CDR3 length is 14 residues. Trimming cost V 5 bases and J 4 bases, with 12 bases left between them. The sequencing input was PBMCs. The sequence was obtained from a man younger than 35 in good health and CMV-seropositive. The chain employs TRBV11-3 and TRBJ2-1; perhaps TRBD1 as D (6 bases). The CDR3 sequence: CASSPRDNYNEQFF. DNA for the CDR3: TGTGCCAGCAGCCCCCGGGACAATTACAATGAGCAGTTCTTC.